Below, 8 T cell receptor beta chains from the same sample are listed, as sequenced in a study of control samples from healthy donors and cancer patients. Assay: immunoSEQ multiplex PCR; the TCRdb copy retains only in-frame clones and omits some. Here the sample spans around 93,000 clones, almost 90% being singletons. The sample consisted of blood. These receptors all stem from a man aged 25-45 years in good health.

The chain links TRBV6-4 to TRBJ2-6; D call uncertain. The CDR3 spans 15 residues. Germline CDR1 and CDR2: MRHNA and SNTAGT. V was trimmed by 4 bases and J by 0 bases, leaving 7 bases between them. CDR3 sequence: CASSVRNSGANVLTF. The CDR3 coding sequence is TGTGCCAGCAGTGTCCGGAACTCTGGGGCCAACGTCCTGACTTTC.

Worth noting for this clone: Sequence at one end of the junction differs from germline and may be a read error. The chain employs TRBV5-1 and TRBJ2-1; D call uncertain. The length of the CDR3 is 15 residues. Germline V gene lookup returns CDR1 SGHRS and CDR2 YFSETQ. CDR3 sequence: CASSLSSPSYSEQFF. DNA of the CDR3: TGCGCCAGCAGCTTGAGCTCACCCAGTTACAGTGAGCAGTTCTTC.

The CDR3 loop reads CASSLTSGSNYEQYF. The CDR3 DNA is TGTGCCAGCAGCTTGACTAGCGGGAGTAACTACGAGCAGTACTTC. V and J are TRBV5-4 and TRBJ2-7, with TRBD2 matching over 11 bases. This CDR3 is built from 15 residues. V shed 1 base, J shed 3 bases, and the junction held 3 bases outside the gene matches. Per germline, CDR1 SGHNT and CDR2 YYREEE (reference sequence).

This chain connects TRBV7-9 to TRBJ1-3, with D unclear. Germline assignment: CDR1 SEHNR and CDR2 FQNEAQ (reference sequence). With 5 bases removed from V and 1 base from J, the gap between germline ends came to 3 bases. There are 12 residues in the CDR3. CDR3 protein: CASSLSGNTIYF. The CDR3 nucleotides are TGTGCCAGCAGCCTGTCTGGAAACACCATATATTTT.

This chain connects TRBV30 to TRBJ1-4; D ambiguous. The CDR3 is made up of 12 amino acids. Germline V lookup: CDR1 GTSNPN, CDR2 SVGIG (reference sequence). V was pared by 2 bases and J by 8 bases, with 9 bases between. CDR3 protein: CAWSSLKEKLFF. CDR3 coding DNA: TGTGCCTGGAGTTCCCTCAAGGAAAAACTGTTTTTT.

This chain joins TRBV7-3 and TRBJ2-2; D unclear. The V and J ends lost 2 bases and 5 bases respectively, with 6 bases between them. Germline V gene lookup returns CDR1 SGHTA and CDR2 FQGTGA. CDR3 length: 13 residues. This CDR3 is CASSLLRTGELFF. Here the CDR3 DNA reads TGTGCCAGCAGCTTATTAAGGACCGGGGAGCTGTTTTTT. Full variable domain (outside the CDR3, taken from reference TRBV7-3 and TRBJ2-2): GAGVSQTPSNKVTEKGKYVELRCDPISGHTALYWYRQSLGQGPEFLIYFQGTGAADDSGLPNDRFFAVRPEGSVSTLKIQRTERGDSAVYLCASSLLRTGELFFGEGSRLTVL.

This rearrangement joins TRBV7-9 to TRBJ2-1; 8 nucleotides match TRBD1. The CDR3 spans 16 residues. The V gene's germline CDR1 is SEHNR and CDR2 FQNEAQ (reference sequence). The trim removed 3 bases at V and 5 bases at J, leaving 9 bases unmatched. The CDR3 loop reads CASSFGDPDRDNEQFF. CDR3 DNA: TGTGCCAGCAGCTTCGGGGACCCGGACAGGGACAATGAGCAGTTCTTC.

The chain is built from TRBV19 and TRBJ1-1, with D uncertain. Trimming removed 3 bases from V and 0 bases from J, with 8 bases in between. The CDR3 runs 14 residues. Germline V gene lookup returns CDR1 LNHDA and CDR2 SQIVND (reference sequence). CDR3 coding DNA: TGTGCCAGTAGTATTGGGGTCCTGAACACTGAAGCTTTCTTT. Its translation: CASSIGVLNTEAFF.